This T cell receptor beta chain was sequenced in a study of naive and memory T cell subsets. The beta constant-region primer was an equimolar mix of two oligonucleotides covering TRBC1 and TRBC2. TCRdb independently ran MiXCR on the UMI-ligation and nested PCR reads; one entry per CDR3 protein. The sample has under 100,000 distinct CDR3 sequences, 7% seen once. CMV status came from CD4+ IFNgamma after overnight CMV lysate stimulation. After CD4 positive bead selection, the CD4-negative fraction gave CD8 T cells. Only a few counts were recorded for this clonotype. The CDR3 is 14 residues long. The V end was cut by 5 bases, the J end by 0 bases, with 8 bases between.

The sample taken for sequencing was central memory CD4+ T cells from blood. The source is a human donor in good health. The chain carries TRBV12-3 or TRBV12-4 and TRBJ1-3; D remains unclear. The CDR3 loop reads CASSPSISGNTIYF. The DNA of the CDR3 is TGTGCCAGCAGTCCCTCGATCTCTGGAAACACCATATATTTT.